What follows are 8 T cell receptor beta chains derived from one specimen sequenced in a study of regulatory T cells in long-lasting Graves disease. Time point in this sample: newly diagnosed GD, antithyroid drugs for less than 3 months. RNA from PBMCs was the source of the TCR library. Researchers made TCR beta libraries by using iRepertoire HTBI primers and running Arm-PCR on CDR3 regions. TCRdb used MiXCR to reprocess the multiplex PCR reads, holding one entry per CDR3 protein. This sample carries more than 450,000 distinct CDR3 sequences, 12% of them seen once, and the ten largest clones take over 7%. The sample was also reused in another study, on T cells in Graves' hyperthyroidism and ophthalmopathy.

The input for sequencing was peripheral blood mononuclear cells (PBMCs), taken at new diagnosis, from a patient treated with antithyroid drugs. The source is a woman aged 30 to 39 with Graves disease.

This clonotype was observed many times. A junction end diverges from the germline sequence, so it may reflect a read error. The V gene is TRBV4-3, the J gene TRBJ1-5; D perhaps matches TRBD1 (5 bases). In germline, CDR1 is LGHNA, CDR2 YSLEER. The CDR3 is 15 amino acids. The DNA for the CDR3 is TGTGCCAGCAGCCAAGATTTCCAGGGAAATCAGCCCCAGCATTTT. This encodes CASSQDFQGNQPQHF.

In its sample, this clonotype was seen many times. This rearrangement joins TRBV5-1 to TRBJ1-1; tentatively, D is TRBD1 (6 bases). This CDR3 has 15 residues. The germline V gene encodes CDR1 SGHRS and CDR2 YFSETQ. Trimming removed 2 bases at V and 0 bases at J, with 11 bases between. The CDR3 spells CASSLKQGLNTEAFF. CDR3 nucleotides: TGCGCCAGCAGCTTAAAACAGGGCTTGAACACTGAAGCTTTCTTT.

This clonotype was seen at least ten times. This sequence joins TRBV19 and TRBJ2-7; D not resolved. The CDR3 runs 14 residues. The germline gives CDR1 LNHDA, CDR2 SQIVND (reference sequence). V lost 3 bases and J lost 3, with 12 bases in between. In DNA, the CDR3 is TGTGCCAGTAGTATCTTTGGCGCACGCTACGAGCAGTACTTC. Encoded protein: CASSIFGARYEQYF.

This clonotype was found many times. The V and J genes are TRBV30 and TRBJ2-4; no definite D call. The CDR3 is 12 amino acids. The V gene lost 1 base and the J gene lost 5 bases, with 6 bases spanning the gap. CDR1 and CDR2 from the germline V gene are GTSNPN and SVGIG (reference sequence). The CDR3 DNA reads TGTGCCTGGAGTGGGGCAGAAAACATTCAGTACTTC. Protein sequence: CAWSGAENIQYF.

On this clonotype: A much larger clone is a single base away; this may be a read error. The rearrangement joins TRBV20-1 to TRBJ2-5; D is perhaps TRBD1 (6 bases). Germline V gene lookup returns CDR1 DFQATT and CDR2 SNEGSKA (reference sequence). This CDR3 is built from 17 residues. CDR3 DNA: TGCAGTGTTAGATTAACCCCAGGGGCCCGACCCAGGGAGACCCAGTACTTC. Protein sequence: CSVRLTPGARPRETQYF.

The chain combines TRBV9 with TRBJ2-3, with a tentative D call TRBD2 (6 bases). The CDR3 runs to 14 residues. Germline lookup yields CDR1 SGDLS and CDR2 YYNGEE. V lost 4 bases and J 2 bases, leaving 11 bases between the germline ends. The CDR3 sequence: CASSLLRDTDTQYF. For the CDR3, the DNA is TGTGCCAGCAGCCTTTTGCGGGACACAGATACGCAGTATTTT.

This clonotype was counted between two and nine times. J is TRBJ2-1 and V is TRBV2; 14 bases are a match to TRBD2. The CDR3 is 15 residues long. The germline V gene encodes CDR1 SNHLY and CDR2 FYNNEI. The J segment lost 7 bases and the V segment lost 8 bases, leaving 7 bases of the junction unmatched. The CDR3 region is CASHRLAGGPNEQFF. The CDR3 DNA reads TGTGCCAGCCACCGACTAGCGGGAGGGCCTAATGAGCAGTTCTTC.

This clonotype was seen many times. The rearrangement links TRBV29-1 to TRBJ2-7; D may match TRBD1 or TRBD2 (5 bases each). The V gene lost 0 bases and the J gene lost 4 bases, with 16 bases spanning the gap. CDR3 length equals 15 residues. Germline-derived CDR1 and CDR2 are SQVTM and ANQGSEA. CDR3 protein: CSVEDQEGTGYEQYF. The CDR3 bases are TGCAGCGTTGAAGATCAAGAGGGGACCGGGTACGAGCAGTACTTC.